A selection of T cell receptor beta chains follows, all from one sample in a study of beta chain features in type 1 diabetes. Clones were read by immunoSEQ multiplex PCR, and TCRdb kept only the in-frame ones, dropping some. The sample has some 300,000 clones; roughly 8% are singletons. The sequenced sample consisted of central memory CD4+ T cells from blood. The receptor set was obtained from a woman between 18 and 29 years old in good health. CDR3s include the opening cysteine and the closing phenylalanine or tryptophan. The D gene is left open where the match is weak. Some rows mark clone size as missing; the rest say once, few, many or name a class of expanded clone.

D: TRBD1
V: TRBV4-1
size: few
length: 19
J: TRBJ2-1
DNA: TGCGCCAGCAGCCGGGTCGCCTCTACCGGGACAGGAGCCTACAATGAGCAGTTCTTC
CDR3: CASSRVASTGTGAYNEQFF

D: .
V: TRBV7-3
size: few
length: 15
J: TRBJ2-7
DNA: TGTGCCAGCAGCTTAGGTCGGGGAATCACCTACGAGCAGTACTTC
CDR3: CASSLGRGITYEQYF

D: .
V: TRBV30
size: few
length: 11
J: TRBJ1-1
DNA: TGTGCCTGGAGTAGAAGCACTGAAGCTTTCTTT
CDR3: CAWSRSTEAFF

D: .
V: TRBV4-2
size: .
length: 15
J: TRBJ1-2
DNA: TGTGCCAGCAGCCAAGATATTGTAGGGGGCTATGGCTACACCTTC
CDR3: CASSQDIVGGYGYTF

D: TRBD2
V: TRBV5-1
size: .
length: 14
J: TRBJ2-3
DNA: TGCGCCAGCAGCCCTAGCGGGGGACTCGATACGCAGTATTTT
CDR3: CASSPSGGLDTQYF

D: .
V: TRBV5-1
size: few
length: 13
J: TRBJ1-1
DNA: TGCGCCAGCAAAGAAGGGGCAGGGACTGAAGCTTTCTTT
CDR3: CASKEGAGTEAFF

D: .
V: TRBV6-6
size: few
length: 14
J: TRBJ2-7
DNA: TGTGCCAGCACTTCTGGGGGGAGCACCTACGAGCAGTACTTC
CDR3: CASTSGGSTYEQYF

D: TRBD2
V: TRBV19
size: few
length: 14
J: TRBJ2-2
DNA: TGTGCCAGTAGTACTAGCGGAAGCACCGGGGAGCTGTTTTTT
CDR3: CASSTSGSTGELFF

D: .
V: TRBV30
size: .
length: 13
J: TRBJ2-7
DNA: TGTGCCTGGAGTTCGGGCCCACCATACGAGCAGTACTTC
CDR3: CAWSSGPPYEQYF

D: .
V: TRBV6-1
size: .
length: 15
J: TRBJ1-2
DNA: TGTGCCAGCAACCCGGGAGTGGGTCCCGGCTATGGCTACACCTTC
CDR3: CASNPGVGPGYGYTF

D: TRBD2
V: TRBV15
size: .
length: 17
J: TRBJ2-4
DNA: TGTGCCACCAGCAGAGAGGTGGCGGGGGGAGCCAAAAACATTCAGTACTTC
CDR3: CATSREVAGGAKNIQYF

D: .
V: TRBV7-2
size: few
length: 15
J: TRBJ2-7
DNA: TGTGCCAGCAGCTTACTGAGACTAGGCATCCACGAGCAGTACTTC
CDR3: CASSLLRLGIHEQYF

D: .
V: TRBV2
size: many
length: 14
J: TRBJ1-1
DNA: TGTGCCAGCAGTGAACCGGGGAGGGACACTGAAGCTTTCTTT
CDR3: CASSEPGRDTEAFF

D: .
V: TRBV25-1
size: .
length: 17
J: TRBJ2-2
DNA: TGCGCCAGCAGGGAACTGGGAGGGGGGCTCGGCACCGGGGAGCTGTTTTTT
CDR3: CASRELGGGLGTGELFF

D: TRBD1
V: TRBV6-4
size: few
length: 15
J: TRBJ2-3
DNA: TGTGCCAGCAGGGGACAGGGTACCCCGACAGATACGCAGTATTTT
CDR3: CASRGQGTPTDTQYF

D: .
V: TRBV6-5
size: few
length: 10
J: TRBJ1-2
DNA: TGTGCCACACAGTACGACGGCTACACCTTC
CDR3: CATQYDGYTF

D: TRBD2
V: TRBV5-1
size: many
length: 15
J: TRBJ2-7
DNA: TGCGCCAGCAGCTTGACTAGCGGGAGCGGGTACGAGCAGTACTTC
CDR3: CASSLTSGSGYEQYF

D: .
V: TRBV7-2
size: .
length: 15
J: TRBJ1-1
DNA: TGTGCCAGCAGCTTAGGCACAGGGAGGGACACTGAAGCTTTCTTT
CDR3: CASSLGTGRDTEAFF

D: .
V: TRBV10-3
size: few
length: 15
J: TRBJ1-2
DNA: TGTGCCATCAGTGAGGGACTGCCAGGGTTTTATGGCTACACCTTC
CDR3: CAISEGLPGFYGYTF

D: .
V: TRBV11-1
size: .
length: 15
J: TRBJ1-2
DNA: TGTGCCAGCAGGAACTCAGGGAAATCTAACTATGGCTACACCTTC
CDR3: CASRNSGKSNYGYTF

D: .
V: TRBV9
size: .
length: 16
J: TRBJ2-1
DNA: TGTGCCAGCAGCGTAGTAGCGCCAACCTCTTACAATGAGCAGTTCTTC
CDR3: CASSVVAPTSYNEQFF

D: TRBD1
V: TRBV27
size: .
length: 14
J: TRBJ1-6
DNA: TGTGCCAGCAGTAGCGGGACAGGAAACTCACCCCTCCACTTT
CDR3: CASSSGTGNSPLHF

D: .
V: TRBV25-1
size: .
length: 16
J: TRBJ1-1
DNA: TGTGCCAGCAGTGAACAGGGGACACTCGGAACCACTGAAGCTTTCTTT
CDR3: CASSEQGTLGTTEAFF

D: .
V: TRBV5-1
size: .
length: 15
J: TRBJ2-7
DNA: TGCGCCAGCAGTGGTTGGGGAAGTGGCTCCTACGAGCAGTACTTC
CDR3: CASSGWGSGSYEQYF

D: .
V: TRBV5-6
size: few
length: 15
J: TRBJ1-4
DNA: TGTGCCAGCAGCTTGGGGTTCGTCTTGGATGAAAAACTGTTTTTT
CDR3: CASSLGFVLDEKLFF

D: .
V: TRBV7-2
size: .
length: 14
J: TRBJ2-1
DNA: TGTGCCAGCAGCTTGACCCCGGGCTACAATGAGCAGTTCTTC
CDR3: CASSLTPGYNEQFF

D: TRBD2
V: TRBV9
size: .
length: 14
J: TRBJ2-5
DNA: TGTGCCAGCAGCGTCGCGGGGGGCCAAGAGACCCAGTACTTC
CDR3: CASSVAGGQETQYF

D: .
V: TRBV27
size: few
length: 15
J: TRBJ2-3
DNA: TGTGCCAGCAGTCCTAGGGCGGTCAGGACAGATACGCAGTATTTT
CDR3: CASSPRAVRTDTQYF

D: .
V: TRBV29-1
size: few
length: 12
J: TRBJ2-5
DNA: TGCAGCGTTGTCGCAGGCGGGAAGACCCAGTACTTC
CDR3: CSVVAGGKTQYF

D: .
V: TRBV7-9
size: few
length: 17
J: TRBJ2-2
DNA: TGTGCCAGCAGCTTAGGCCTACAGGCGGGGAACACCGGGGAGCTGTTTTTT
CDR3: CASSLGLQAGNTGELFF

D: TRBD2
V: TRBV25-1
size: .
length: 14
J: TRBJ2-1
DNA: TGTGCCAGCAGTGAAAGCGGGGCCTACAATGAGCAGTTCTTC
CDR3: CASSESGAYNEQFF

D: .
V: TRBV4-3
size: .
length: 16
J: TRBJ1-5
DNA: TGCGCCAGCAGCCAAGACTACAAAAACATGGATCAGCCCCAGCATTTT
CDR3: CASSQDYKNMDQPQHF

D: .
V: TRBV6-8
size: few
length: 18
J: TRBJ1-5
DNA: TGTGCCAGCAGTTACCCACCGGCGGGGGAGTTGAAAAATCAGCCCCAGCATTTT
CDR3: CASSYPPAGELKNQPQHF

D: TRBD1
V: TRBV5-4
size: once
length: 17
J: TRBJ2-3
DNA: TGCGCCAGCAGCCAAGTAAGGACAGGGGGCTTGACAGATACGCAGTATTTT
CDR3: CASSQVRTGGLTDTQYF

D: .
V: TRBV29-1
size: few
length: 10
J: TRBJ2-5
DNA: TGCAGCGTAAAGGAGGAGACCCAGTACTTC
CDR3: CSVKEETQYF

D: TRBD1
V: TRBV4-1
size: .
length: 14
J: TRBJ2-1
DNA: TGCGCCAGCGGTAGAGGGCCAGGGGGACATGAGCAGTTCTTC
CDR3: CASGRGPGGHEQFF

D: .
V: TRBV6-6
size: .
length: 16
J: TRBJ1-4
DNA: TGTGCCAGCAGTTACTCGATGAGAGGGATTAATGAAAAACTGTTTTTT
CDR3: CASSYSMRGINEKLFF

D: .
V: TRBV2
size: few
length: 11
J: TRBJ2-1
DNA: TGTGCCAGCTATGACTACAATGAGCAGTTCTTC
CDR3: CASYDYNEQFF

D: .
V: TRBV5-4
size: .
length: 16
J: TRBJ1-1
DNA: TGTGCCAGCAGCTTGGGCCGGGGAAGTGAGGCTCGGGGGGCTTTCTTT
CDR3: CASSLGRGSEARGAFF

D: TRBD1
V: TRBV28
size: few
length: 17
J: TRBJ1-3
DNA: TGTGCCAGCAGTCAGTATCCGAAGGGGGCGTATGGAAACACCATATATTTT
CDR3: CASSQYPKGAYGNTIYF

D: .
V: TRBV11-2
size: few
length: 12
J: TRBJ1-5
DNA: TGTGCCAGCAGCTTAGTCAATCAGCCCCAGCATTTT
CDR3: CASSLVNQPQHF

D: .
V: TRBV27
size: many
length: 15
J: TRBJ1-2
DNA: TGTGCCAGCAGTTTATCCGATCAGACCCGAGATGGCTACACCTTC
CDR3: CASSLSDQTRDGYTF

D: .
V: TRBV4-1
size: few
length: 13
J: TRBJ1-4
DNA: TGCGCCAGCAGCCAAGGGAGGAGGCAAAAACTGTTTTTT
CDR3: CASSQGRRQKLFF

D: .
V: TRBV7-2
size: few
length: 14
J: TRBJ2-7
DNA: TGTGCCAGCACTTCGGGGCATTCCTCCTACGAGCAGTACTTC
CDR3: CASTSGHSSYEQYF

D: .
V: TRBV27
size: few
length: 14
J: TRBJ1-5
DNA: TGTGCCAGCAGGGAGAATTATAGCAATCAGCCCCAGCATTTT
CDR3: CASRENYSNQPQHF

D: .
V: TRBV29-1
size: .
length: 12
J: TRBJ2-3
DNA: TGCAGCGTTGCACACCGGGGGGATACGCAGTATTTT
CDR3: CSVAHRGDTQYF

D: .
V: TRBV6-5
size: .
length: 14
J: TRBJ1-6
DNA: TGTGCCAGCAGAGCCCCGGGACCTAATTCACCCCTCCACTTT
CDR3: CASRAPGPNSPLHF

D: .
V: TRBV11-2
size: few
length: 13
J: TRBJ2-1
DNA: TGTGCCAGCAGCTCCCTCTTCTCCAATGAGCAGTTCTTC
CDR3: CASSSLFSNEQFF

D: TRBD2
V: TRBV11-2
size: .
length: 13
J: TRBJ2-1
DNA: TGTGCCAGCAGCTCGTTCGGACTAGCGGGGCAGTTCTTC
CDR3: CASSSFGLAGQFF

D: .
V: TRBV4-1
size: once
length: 13
J: TRBJ1-6
DNA: TGCGTAAGCAGCCAAGATCGGGAGTCACCCCTCCACTTT
CDR3: CVSSQDRESPLHF

D: TRBD1
V: TRBV6-5
size: .
length: 13
J: TRBJ1-6
DNA: TGTGCCAGCGCGGGACAGGGTTATTCACCCCTCCACTTT
CDR3: CASAGQGYSPLHF

D: .
V: TRBV10-3
size: .
length: 13
J: TRBJ2-3
DNA: TGTGCCATCAGTGTAGAACGAACAGATACGCAGTATTTT
CDR3: CAISVERTDTQYF

D: TRBD1
V: TRBV4-1
size: few
length: 14
J: TRBJ1-2
DNA: TGCGCCAGCAGCCAAATGGACAGGGAGAATGGCTACACCTTC
CDR3: CASSQMDRENGYTF